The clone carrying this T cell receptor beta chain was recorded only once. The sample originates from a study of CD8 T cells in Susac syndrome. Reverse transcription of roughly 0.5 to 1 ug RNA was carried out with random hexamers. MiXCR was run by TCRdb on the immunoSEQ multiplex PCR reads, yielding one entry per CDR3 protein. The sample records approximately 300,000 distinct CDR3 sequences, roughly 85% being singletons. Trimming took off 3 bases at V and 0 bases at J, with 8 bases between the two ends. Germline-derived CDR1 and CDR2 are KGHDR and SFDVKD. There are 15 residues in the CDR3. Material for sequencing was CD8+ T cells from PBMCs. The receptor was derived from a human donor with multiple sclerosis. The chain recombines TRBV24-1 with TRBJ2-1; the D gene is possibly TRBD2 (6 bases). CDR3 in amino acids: CATSDPGSSYNEQFF. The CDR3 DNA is TGTGCCACCAGTGATCCCGGGAGCTCCTACAATGAGCAGTTCTTC.